Following are 16 T cell receptor beta chains from one sample sequenced in a study of control samples from healthy donors and cancer patients. Assay used: immunoSEQ multiplex PCR; TCRdb lists only in-frame clones, some missing. The sample lists 10,000 or so clones, under 95% occurring once. Specimen: PBMCs. The receptors were gathered from a man aged 60 to 75 with colorectal cancer.

The V and J genes are TRBV27 and TRBJ2-7; D remains unclear. Looked up from germline, CDR1 is MNHEY and CDR2 is SMNVEV (reference sequence). The CDR3 contains 15 residues. Trimming stripped 2 bases from V and 2 bases from J, with 13 bases between. The CDR3 reads CASSLEGSIPYEQYF. The DNA for the CDR3 is TGTGCCAGCAGTTTAGAAGGGTCCATACCCTACGAGCAGTACTTC.

This sequence joins TRBV27 and TRBJ2-2; no firm D call. The length of the CDR3 is 16 residues. V lost 1 base and J 0 bases, leaving 9 bases between the germline ends. Germline CDR1 is MNHEY and CDR2 is SMNVEV (reference sequence). Here the CDR3 DNA reads TGTGCCAGCAGTTTATTGGTGGTTCCGAACACCGGGGAGCTGTTTTTT. It encodes CASSLLVVPNTGELFF.

The J gene is TRBJ2-1, the V gene TRBV18; TRBD1 agrees at 7 bases. V lost 3 bases and J lost 5; bases outside the gene matches: 4. The CDR3 is 14 amino acids. Per germline, CDR1 KGHSH and CDR2 LQKENI. The DNA of the CDR3 is TGTGCCAGCTCACCGACAGGGTCAGACAATGAGCAGTTCTTC. Encoded protein: CASSPTGSDNEQFF.

The chain is built from TRBV6-6 and TRBJ1-2; D is ambiguous. CDR1 is MNHNY and CDR2 is SVGAGI in the germline V gene (reference sequence). The germline V and J ends were trimmed by 3 bases and 5 bases, with 10 bases remaining between them. The CDR3 runs 13 residues. CDR3 bases: TGTGCCAGCAGTTATACCGAATCTTATGGCTACACCTTC. Translating gives CASSYTESYGYTF.

The CDR3 nucleotides are TGTGCCAGCAGTTTAGAAGGGGGGGCAACTAATGAAAAACTGTTTTTT. This translates into CASSLEGGATNEKLFF. This chain links TRBV28 with TRBJ1-4; possibly TRBD1 for D (6 bases). Per germline, CDR1 MDHEN and CDR2 SYDVKM. V was cut by 2 bases and J by 0 bases, with 10 bases left in between. The CDR3 extends over 16 amino acids.

The chain links TRBV7-3 to TRBJ1-1; D uncertain. This CDR3 has 13 residues. Germline-derived CDR1 and CDR2 are SGHTA and FQGTGA. Between the trimmed V and J ends, which lost 3 bases and 1 base, there was a span of 6 bases. The chain's CDR3 is CASSLERNTEAFF. The CDR3 nucleotides read TGTGCCAGCAGCTTGGAGAGGAACACTGAAGCTTTCTTT.

The chain combines TRBV4-2 with TRBJ2-1, with D maybe TRBD2 (8 bases). This CDR3 region has 18 residues. Germline V gene sequence: CDR1 LGHNA, CDR2 YNFKEQ. V shed 0 bases and J shed 0 bases, with 15 bases lying between them. CDR3 DNA sequence: TGTGCCAGCAGCCAAGAAGAAGCGGGGGACAGCTCCTACAATGAGCAGTTCTTC. Translated: CASSQEEAGDSSYNEQFF.

For the CDR3, the DNA is TGTGCCAGCAGCTTAGCAGGGGGGCAGCCCCAGCATTTT. Translated: CASSLAGGQPQHF. The chain uses TRBV7-2 and TRBJ1-5; possibly TRBD1 for D (6 bases). Germline-derived CDR1 and CDR2 are SGHTA and FQGNSA. Trimming cost V 0 bases and J 7 bases, with 7 bases left between them. The CDR3 spans 13 residues. Drawing the rest from reference TRBV7-2 and TRBJ1-5, the complete variable domain is GAGVSQSPSNKVTEKGKDVELRCDPISGHTALYWYRQSLGQGLEFLIYFQGNSAPDKSGLPSDRFSAERTGGSVSTLTIQRTQQEDSAVYLCASSLAGGQPQHFGDGTRLSIL.

J is TRBJ1-2 and V is TRBV28; D call uncertain. Germline CDR1 is MDHEN and CDR2 is SYDVKM. The CDR3 length is 12 residues. Trimming stripped 1 base from V and 5 bases from J, with 5 bases between. The CDR3 DNA is TGTGCCAGCAGTTTATCGGAATATGGCTACACCTTC. Translated, it gives CASSLSEYGYTF.

The V and J genes are TRBV28 and TRBJ1-6; perhaps TRBD1 as D (6 bases). The germline CDR1 and CDR2 sequences are MDHEN and SYDVKM. This CDR3 contains 15 residues. Trimming shortened V by 6 bases and J by 6 bases, and 15 bases separated the two germline ends. The CDR3 DNA reads TGTGCCAGCAGGATCAGGGGACGGGCTAATTCACCCCTCCACTTT. Amino acid sequence: CASRIRGRANSPLHF. The full variable domain, in which reference TRBV28 and TRBJ1-6 provide the parts outside the CDR3, is DVKVTQSSRYLVKRTGEKVFLECVQDMDHENMFWYRQDPGLGLRLIYFSYDVKMKEKGDIPEGYSVSREKKERFSLILESASTNQTSMYLCASRIRGRANSPLHFGNGTRLTVT.

The chain employs TRBV7-3 and TRBJ1-1; D uncertain. V was clipped by 5 bases and J by 4 bases, with 14 bases between them. Germline-derived CDR1 and CDR2 are SGHTA and FQGTGA. The CDR3 consists of 14 residues. CDR3 residues: CASSPRGGTTEAFF. The CDR3 DNA follows: TGTGCCAGCAGCCCCCGCGGAGGTACCACTGAAGCTTTCTTT.

Of note for this clone: At one end, the junction sequence differs from germline, possibly due to a read error. The rearrangement uses TRBV7-2 and TRBJ1-2, with D perhaps matching TRBD1 (5 bases). CDR3 length: 13 amino acids. Germline V lookup: CDR1 SGHTA, CDR2 FQGNSA. The CDR3 region is CASSLANGDSLAF. In DNA form, the CDR3 reads TGTGCCAGCAGCTTAGCGAACGGGGACTCGCTCGCCTTC. Combining the CDR3 with reference TRBV7-2 and TRBJ1-2 gives the whole variable domain GAGVSQSPSNKVTEKGKDVELRCDPISGHTALYWYRQSLGQGLEFLIYFQGNSAPDKSGLPSDRFSAERTGGSVSTLTIQRTQQEDSAVYLCASSLANGDSLAFGSGTRLTVV.

In this sample, this clone turned up a few times. The chain is built from TRBV27 and TRBJ1-1; D uncertain. The ends were cut back, 6 bases at V and 0 bases at J, with 14 bases in the middle. The germline V gene has CDR1 MNHEY and CDR2 SMNVEV (reference sequence). The CDR3 consists of 15 residues. The CDR3 DNA follows: TGTGCCAGCAGCCCCGGGAGCTACATGAACACTGAAGCTTTCTTT. It encodes CASSPGSYMNTEAFF.

In its sample, this clone was seen a few times. The chain recombines TRBV25-1 with TRBJ1-3; 8 bases map to TRBD1. Germline CDR1 reads MGHDK; CDR2 reads SYGVNS. The CDR3 covers 15 residues. Trimming at V came to 4 bases and at J to 2 bases, leaving 4 bases not matched to a gene. CDR3 sequence reads: CASSGRDRPGNTIYF. CDR3 nucleotide sequence: TGTGCCAGCAGTGGCCGGGACAGGCCTGGAAACACCATATATTTT.

Comments on this clone: At the DNA level, this CDR3 is encoded by other sequences in the same sample as well. The V gene is TRBV7-2, the J gene TRBJ1-2; 7 bases map to TRBD1. Trimming cost V 7 bases and J 4 bases; bases outside gene matches: 9. The CDR3 sequence is 14 residues long. The germline gives CDR1 SGHTA, CDR2 FQGNSA. CDR3: CASNRDSRGYGYTF. The DNA for the CDR3 is TGTGCCAGCAACAGGGACAGTCGCGGCTATGGCTACACCTTC.

The rearrangement links TRBV6-5 to TRBJ1-1; 7 bases agree with TRBD1. This CDR3 spans 14 amino acids. The J segment lost 1 base and the V segment lost 9 bases, leaving 8 bases of the junction unmatched. The V gene's germline CDR1 is MNHEY and CDR2 SVGAGI. CDR3 amino acids: CASSKRQGNTEAFF. The CDR3 region has the DNA TGTGCCAGTTCGAAGAGACAGGGGAACACTGAAGCTTTCTTT.